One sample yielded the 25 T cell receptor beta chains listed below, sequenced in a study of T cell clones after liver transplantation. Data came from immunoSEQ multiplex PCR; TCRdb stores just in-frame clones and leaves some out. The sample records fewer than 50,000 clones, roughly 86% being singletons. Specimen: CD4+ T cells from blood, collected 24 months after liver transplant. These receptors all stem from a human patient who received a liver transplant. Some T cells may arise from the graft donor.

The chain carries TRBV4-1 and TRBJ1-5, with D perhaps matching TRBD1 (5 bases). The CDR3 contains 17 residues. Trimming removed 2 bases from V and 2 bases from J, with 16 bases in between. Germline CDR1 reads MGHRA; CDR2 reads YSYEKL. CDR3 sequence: CASSQPVEGRGNQPQHF. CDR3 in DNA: TGCGCCAGCAGCCAACCAGTGGAAGGCAGGGGCAATCAGCCCCAGCATTTT.

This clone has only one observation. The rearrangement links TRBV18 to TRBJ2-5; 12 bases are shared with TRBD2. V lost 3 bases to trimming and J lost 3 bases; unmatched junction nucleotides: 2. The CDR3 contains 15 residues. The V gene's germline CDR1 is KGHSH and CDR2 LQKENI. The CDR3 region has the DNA TGTGCCAGCTCACCGAGACTAGCGGGGGAAGAGACCCAGTACTTC. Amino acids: CASSPRLAGEETQYF.

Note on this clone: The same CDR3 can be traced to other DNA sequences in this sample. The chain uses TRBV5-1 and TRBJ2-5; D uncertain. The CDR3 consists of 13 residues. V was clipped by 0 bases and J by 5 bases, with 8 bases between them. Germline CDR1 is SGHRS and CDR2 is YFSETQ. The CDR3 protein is CASSLGGGETQYF. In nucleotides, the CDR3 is TGCGCCAGCAGCTTGGGGGGTGGCGAGACCCAGTACTTC.

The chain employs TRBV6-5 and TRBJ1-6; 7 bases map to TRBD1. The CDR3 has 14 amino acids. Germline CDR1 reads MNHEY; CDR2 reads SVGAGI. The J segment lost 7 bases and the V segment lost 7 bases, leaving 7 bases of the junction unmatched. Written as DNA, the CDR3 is TGTGCCAGCACCCCGGGACAGAGCAATTCACCCCTCCACTTT. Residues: CASTPGQSNSPLHF.

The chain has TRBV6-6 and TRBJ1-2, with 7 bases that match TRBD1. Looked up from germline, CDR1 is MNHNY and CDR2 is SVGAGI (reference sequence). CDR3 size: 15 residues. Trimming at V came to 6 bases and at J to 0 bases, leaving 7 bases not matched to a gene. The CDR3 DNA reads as TGTGCCAGCAGCCCTCTCGGACAGGCTAACTATGGCTACACCTTC. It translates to CASSPLGQANYGYTF.

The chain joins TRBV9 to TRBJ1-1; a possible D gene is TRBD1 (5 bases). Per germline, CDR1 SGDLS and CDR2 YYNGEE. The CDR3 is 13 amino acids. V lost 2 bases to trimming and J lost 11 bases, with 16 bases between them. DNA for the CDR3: TGTGCCAGCAGCGTCACCCTGGGGGAGATCGCTTTCTTT. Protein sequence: CASSVTLGEIAFF. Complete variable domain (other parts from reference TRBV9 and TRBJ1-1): DSGVTQTPKHLITATGQRVTLRCSPRSGDLSVYWYQQSLDQGLQFLIQYYNGEERAKGNILERFSAQQFPDLHSELNLSSLELGDSALYFCASSVTLGEIAFFGQGTRLTVV.

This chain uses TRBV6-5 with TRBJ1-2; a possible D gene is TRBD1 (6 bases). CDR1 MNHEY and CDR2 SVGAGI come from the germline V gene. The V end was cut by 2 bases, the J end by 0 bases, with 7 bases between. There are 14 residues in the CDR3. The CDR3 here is CASSYKGANYGYTF. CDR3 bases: TGTGCCAGCAGTTACAAGGGGGCTAACTATGGCTACACCTTC.

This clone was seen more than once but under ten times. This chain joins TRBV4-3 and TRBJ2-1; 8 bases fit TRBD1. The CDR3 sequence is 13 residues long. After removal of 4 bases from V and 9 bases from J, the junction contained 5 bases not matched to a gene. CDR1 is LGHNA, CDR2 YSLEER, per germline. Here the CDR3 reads CASSRSGGFEQFF. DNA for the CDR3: TGCGCCAGCAGCCGATCAGGGGGCTTTGAGCAGTTCTTC.

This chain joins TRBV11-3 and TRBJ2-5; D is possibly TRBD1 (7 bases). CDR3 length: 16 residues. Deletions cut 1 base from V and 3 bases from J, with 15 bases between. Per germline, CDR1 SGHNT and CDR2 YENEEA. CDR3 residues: CASSLGGRGTEETQYF. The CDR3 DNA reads TGTGCCAGCAGCTTAGGAGGGCGCGGGACAGAAGAGACCCAGTACTTC.

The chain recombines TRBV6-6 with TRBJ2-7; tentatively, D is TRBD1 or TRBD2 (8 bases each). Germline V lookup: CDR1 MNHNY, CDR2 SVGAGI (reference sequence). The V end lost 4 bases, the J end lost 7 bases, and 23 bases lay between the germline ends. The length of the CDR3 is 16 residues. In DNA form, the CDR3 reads TGTGCCAGCAGTTCCGACGGGGGGGACAGGACATTAGAGCAGTACTTC. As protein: CASSSDGGDRTLEQYF.

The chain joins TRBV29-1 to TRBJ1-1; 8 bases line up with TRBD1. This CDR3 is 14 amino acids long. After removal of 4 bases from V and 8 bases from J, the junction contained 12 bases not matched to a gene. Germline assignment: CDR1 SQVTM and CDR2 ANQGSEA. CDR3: CSVVSTGTGREAFF. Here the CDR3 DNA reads TGCAGCGTTGTTTCCACCGGGACAGGTAGGGAAGCTTTCTTT. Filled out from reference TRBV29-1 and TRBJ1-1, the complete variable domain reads SAVISQKPSRDICQRGTSLTIQCQVDSQVTMMFWYRQQPGQSLTLIATANQGSEATYESGFVIDKFPISRPNLTFSTLTVSNMSPEDSSIYLCSVVSTGTGREAFFGQGTRLTVV.

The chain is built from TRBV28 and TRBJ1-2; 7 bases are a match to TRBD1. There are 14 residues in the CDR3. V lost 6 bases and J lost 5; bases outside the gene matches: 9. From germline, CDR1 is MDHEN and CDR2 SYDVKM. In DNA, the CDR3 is TGTGCCAGCAGCTCACCGGACAGGCTATATGGCTACACCTTC. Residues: CASSSPDRLYGYTF.

The CDR3 nucleotides are TGTGCCAGCAGCTTGAGTCAGGGTACAGATACGCAGTATTTT. It yields the protein CASSLSQGTDTQYF. The rearrangement joins TRBV7-9 to TRBJ2-3; tentative D call: TRBD1 (5 bases). V was trimmed by 3 bases and J by 3 bases, leaving 10 bases between them. CDR3 size: 14 residues. CDR1 is SEHNR and CDR2 is FQNEAQ in the germline V gene (reference sequence). Variable domain in full (rest from reference TRBV7-9 and TRBJ2-3): DTGVSQNPRHKITKRGQNVTFRCDPISEHNRLYWYRQTLGQGPEFLTYFQNEAQLEKSRLLSDRFSAERPKGSFSTLEIQRTEQGDSAMYLCASSLSQGTDTQYFGPGTRLTVL.

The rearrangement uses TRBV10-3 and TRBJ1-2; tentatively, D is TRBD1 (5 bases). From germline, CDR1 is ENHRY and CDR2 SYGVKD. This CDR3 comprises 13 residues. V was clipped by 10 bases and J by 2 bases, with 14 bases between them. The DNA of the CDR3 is TGTGCCACTAGTGATCGGGGGAACTATGGCTACACCTTC. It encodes CATSDRGNYGYTF.

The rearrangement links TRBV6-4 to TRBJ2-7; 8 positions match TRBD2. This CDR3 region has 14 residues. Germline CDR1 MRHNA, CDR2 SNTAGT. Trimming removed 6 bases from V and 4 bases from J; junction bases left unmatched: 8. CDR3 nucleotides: TGTGCCAGCAGCACTAGCGGCGGCTTGTACGAGCAGTACTTC. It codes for CASSTSGGLYEQYF.

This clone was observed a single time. CDR3 sequence reads: CASSKGGGRVDTGELFF. CDR3 DNA sequence: TGTGCCAGCAGCAAAGGGGGAGGCAGGGTCGACACCGGGGAGCTGTTTTTT. The gene calls are TRBV21-1 and TRBJ2-2; the table's D gene call, TRBD2, was not cross checked with the DNA. TRBV21-1 is a listed pseudogene. The CDR3 runs 17 residues.

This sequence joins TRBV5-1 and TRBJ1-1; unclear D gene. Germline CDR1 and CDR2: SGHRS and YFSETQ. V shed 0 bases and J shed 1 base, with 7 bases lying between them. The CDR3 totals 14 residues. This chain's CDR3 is CASSLALPNTEAFF. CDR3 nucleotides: TGCGCCAGCAGCTTGGCCTTACCGAACACTGAAGCTTTCTTT.

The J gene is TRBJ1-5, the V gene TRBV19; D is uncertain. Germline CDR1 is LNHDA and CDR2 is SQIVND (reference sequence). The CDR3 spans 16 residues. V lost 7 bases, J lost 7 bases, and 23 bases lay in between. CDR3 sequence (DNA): TGTGCCAGTACCCCATCTTTTTTACTGACGGGGCAGCCCCAGCATTTT. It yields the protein CASTPSFLLTGQPQHF.

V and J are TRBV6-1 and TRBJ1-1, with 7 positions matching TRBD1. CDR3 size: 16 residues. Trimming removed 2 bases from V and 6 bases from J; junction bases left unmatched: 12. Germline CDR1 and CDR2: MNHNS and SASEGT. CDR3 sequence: CASSEKTGQLRSEAFF. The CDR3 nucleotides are TGTGCCAGCAGTGAAAAGACGGGACAGTTGAGGTCTGAAGCTTTCTTT.

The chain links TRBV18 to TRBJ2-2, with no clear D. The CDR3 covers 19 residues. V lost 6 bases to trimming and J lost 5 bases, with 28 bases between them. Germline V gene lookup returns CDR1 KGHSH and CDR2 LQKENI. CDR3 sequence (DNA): TGTGCCAGCTCCCCCTCCAGGTTAGAAAGTCGGCTACAAACCGGGGAGCTGTTTTTT. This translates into CASSPSRLESRLQTGELFF.

CDR3 sequence reads: CASSQAASGNQETQYF. Here the CDR3 DNA reads TGTGCCAGCAGCCAAGCGGCCTCCGGCAATCAAGAGACCCAGTACTTC. The chain recombines TRBV5-4 with TRBJ2-5; D is possibly TRBD2 (5 bases). The CDR3 runs 16 residues. Germline V gives CDR1 SGHNT, CDR2 YYREEE (reference sequence). V was trimmed by 4 bases and J by 2 bases, leaving 18 bases between them.

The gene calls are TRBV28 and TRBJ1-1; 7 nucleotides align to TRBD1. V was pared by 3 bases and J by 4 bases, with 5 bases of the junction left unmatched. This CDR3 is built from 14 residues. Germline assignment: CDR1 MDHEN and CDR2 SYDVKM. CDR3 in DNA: TGTGCCAGCAGTTTGGAGGGGGCGCGCACTGAAGCTTTCTTT. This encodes CASSLEGARTEAFF.

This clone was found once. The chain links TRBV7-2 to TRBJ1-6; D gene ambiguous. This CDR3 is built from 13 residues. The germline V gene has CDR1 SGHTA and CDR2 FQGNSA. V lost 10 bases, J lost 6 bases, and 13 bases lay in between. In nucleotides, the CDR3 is TGTGCCATCCGGTTACGAACTAATTCACCCCTCCACTTT. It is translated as CAIRLRTNSPLHF.

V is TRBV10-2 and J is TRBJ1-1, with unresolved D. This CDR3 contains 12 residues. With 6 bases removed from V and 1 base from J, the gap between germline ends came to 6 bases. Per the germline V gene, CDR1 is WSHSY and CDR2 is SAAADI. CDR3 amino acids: CASRTGNTEAFF. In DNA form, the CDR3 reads TGCGCCAGCAGAACCGGGAACACTGAAGCTTTCTTT.

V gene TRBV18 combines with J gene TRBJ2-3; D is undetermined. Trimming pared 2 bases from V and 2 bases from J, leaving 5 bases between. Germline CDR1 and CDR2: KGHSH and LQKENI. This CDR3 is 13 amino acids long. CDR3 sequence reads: CASSPFTTDTQYF. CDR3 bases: TGTGCCAGCTCACCATTTACCACAGATACGCAGTATTTT.